Listed below are T cell receptor beta chains from one sample, sequenced in a study of cytomegalovirus exposure and HLA in healthy donors. Method: immunoSEQ multiplex PCR; TCRdb's copy keeps in-frame clones and lacks some. The sample has under 300,000 clones; roughly 91% are singletons. The sample consisted of PBMCs. These receptors all stem from a girl between 2 and 10 years old in good health and CMV-seronegative. CDR3s include the opening cysteine and the closing phenylalanine or tryptophan.

J gene: TRBJ1-1
V gene: TRBV6-5
CDR3 protein: CASRRTGANTEAFF

J gene: TRBJ2-1
V gene: TRBV5-1
CDR3 protein: CASSLEGVGVNEQFF

J gene: TRBJ1-4
V gene: TRBV7-8
CDR3 protein: CASSQTDRGRFNEKLFF

J gene: TRBJ1-2
V gene: TRBV6-5
CDR3 protein: CASRTKYGYTF

J gene: TRBJ1-5
V gene: TRBV2
CDR3 protein: CASREGSSNQPQHF

J gene: TRBJ2-7
V gene: TRBV5-4
CDR3 protein: CASSFTGSYYEQYF

J gene: TRBJ1-4
V gene: TRBV7-6
CDR3 protein: CASSLIQANEKLFF

J gene: TRBJ1-5
V gene: TRBV19
CDR3 protein: CASRKEGGNQPQHF

J gene: TRBJ1-1
V gene: TRBV6-5
CDR3 protein: CASSFPGGTEAFF

J gene: TRBJ2-3
V gene: TRBV14
CDR3 protein: CASSQLGQSTDTQYF

J gene: TRBJ2-2
V gene: TRBV6-7
CDR3 protein: CASSQNPSGLAGGQGGELFF

J gene: TRBJ2-5
V gene: TRBV2
CDR3 protein: CASSLAGGHRETQYF

J gene: TRBJ2-2
V gene: TRBV5-1
CDR3 protein: CASSLTGTGKTGELFF

J gene: TRBJ2-7
V gene: TRBV27
CDR3 protein: CASGMGGAIYEQYF

J gene: TRBJ2-2
V gene: TRBV10-1
CDR3 protein: CASSESAGGPTGELFF

J gene: TRBJ2-7
V gene: TRBV7-9
CDR3 protein: CASSFWSSYEQYF

J gene: TRBJ2-7
V gene: TRBV18
CDR3 protein: CASSPGPDYASYEQYF

J gene: TRBJ2-2
V gene: TRBV2
CDR3 protein: CASSAGGSGELFF

J gene: TRBJ2-5
V gene: TRBV11-2
CDR3 protein: CASSQLQETQYF

J gene: TRBJ1-6
V gene: TRBV2
CDR3 protein: CASGGQRDSPLHF

J gene: TRBJ1-1
V gene: TRBV4-1
CDR3 protein: CASSQEQGGPEAFF

J gene: TRBJ1-1
V gene: TRBV2
CDR3 protein: CASTQRQGNTEAFF

J gene: TRBJ1-2
V gene: TRBV13
CDR3 protein: CASSPELGTLPSFYGYTF

J gene: TRBJ2-3
V gene: TRBV2
CDR3 protein: CASKGTSAPDTQYF

J gene: TRBJ1-2
V gene: TRBV7-9
CDR3 protein: CSSSFDPGYGYTF

J gene: TRBJ1-1
V gene: TRBV29-1
CDR3 protein: CSGNRDRGGSGAFF

J gene: TRBJ2-2
V gene: TRBV2
CDR3 protein: CASSADGRVAGELFF